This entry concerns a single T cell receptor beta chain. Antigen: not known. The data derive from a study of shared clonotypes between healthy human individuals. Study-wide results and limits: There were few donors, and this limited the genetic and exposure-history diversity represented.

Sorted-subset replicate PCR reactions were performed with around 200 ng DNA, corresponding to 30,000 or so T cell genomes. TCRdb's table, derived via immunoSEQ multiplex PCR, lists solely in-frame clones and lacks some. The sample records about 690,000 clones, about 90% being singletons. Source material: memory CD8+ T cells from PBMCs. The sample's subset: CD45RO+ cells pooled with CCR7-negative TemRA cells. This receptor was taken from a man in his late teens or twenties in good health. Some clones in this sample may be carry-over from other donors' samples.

The CDR3 nucleotides are TGTGCCAGCAGCTTAGAGCTTTTGAGGGGGCCGTTGGCCTACGAGCAGTACTTC. The encoded protein is CASSLELLRGPLAYEQYF. V usage is TRBV11-2 and J usage is TRBJ2-7; 7 nucleotides align to TRBD1. Trimming removed 0 bases from V and 2 bases from J; junction bases left unmatched: 13. Germline CDR1 and CDR2: SGHAT and FQNNGV. The CDR3 sequence is 18 residues long.